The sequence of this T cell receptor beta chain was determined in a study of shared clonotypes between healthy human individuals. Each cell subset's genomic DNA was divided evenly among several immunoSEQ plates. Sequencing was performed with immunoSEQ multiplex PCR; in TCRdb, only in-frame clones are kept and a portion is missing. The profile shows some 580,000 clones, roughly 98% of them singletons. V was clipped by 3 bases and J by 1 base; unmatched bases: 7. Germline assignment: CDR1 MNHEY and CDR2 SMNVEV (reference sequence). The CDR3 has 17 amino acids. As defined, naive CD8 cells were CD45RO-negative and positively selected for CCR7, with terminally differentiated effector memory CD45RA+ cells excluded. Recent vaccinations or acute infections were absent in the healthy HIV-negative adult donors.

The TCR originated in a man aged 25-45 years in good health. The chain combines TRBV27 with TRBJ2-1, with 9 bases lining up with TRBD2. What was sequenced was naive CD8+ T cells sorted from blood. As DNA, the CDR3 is TGTGCCAGCAGTTTCCTAGCGGGATCTCCTTCCTACAATGAGCAGTTCTTC. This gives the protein CASSFLAGSPSYNEQFF.